The 29 T cell receptor beta chains below come from one sample, sequenced in a study of T cell repertoires in cytomegalovirus infection. A single record per CDR3 protein comes from TCRdb applying MiXCR to the reads. Here the sample spans under 350,000 distinct CDR3 sequences, more than 8% being singletons. The sample was PBMCs. All receptors derive from a human donor in good health (CMV status not recorded). Some clones in this sample may be carry-over from other donors' samples.

This clonotype was observed at least ten times. This chain uses TRBV10-3 with TRBJ1-1; D unresolved. This CDR3 contains 16 residues. Germline CDR1 and CDR2: ENHRY and SYGVKD. The V end lost 2 bases, the J end lost 1 base, and 14 bases lay between the germline ends. In nucleotides, the CDR3 is TGTGCCATCAGTGAGACCCAAGCGGGGAGGAACACTGAAGCTTTCTTT. It encodes CAISETQAGRNTEAFF.

V is TRBV7-9 and J is TRBJ1-6; D uncertain. V was trimmed by 4 bases and J by 7 bases, leaving 5 bases between them. Germline V gene lookup returns CDR1 SEHNR and CDR2 FQNEAQ (reference sequence). The CDR3 loop spans 12 amino acids. The CDR3 sequence: CASSSANSPLHF. CDR3 coding DNA: TGTGCCAGCAGCTCGGCGAATTCACCCCTCCACTTT. Full variable domain (rest looked up from reference TRBV7-9 and TRBJ1-6): DTGVSQNPRHKITKRGQNVTFRCDPISEHNRLYWYRQTLGQGPEFLTYFQNEAQLEKSRLLSDRFSAERPKGSFSTLEIQRTEQGDSAMYLCASSSANSPLHFGNGTRLTVT.

This clonotype was seen more than once but under ten times. The chain uses TRBV18 and TRBJ2-3; no reliable D call. There are 15 residues in the CDR3. Per the germline V gene, CDR1 is KGHSH and CDR2 is LQKENI. Trimming shortened V by 6 bases and J by 2 bases, and 15 bases separated the two germline ends. CDR3 nucleotides: TGTGCCAGCTCGAATTCGGGTCTAAACACAGATACGCAGTATTTT. Encoded protein: CASSNSGLNTDTQYF.

This clonotype was counted only a few times. As DNA, the CDR3 is TGTGCCAGTGCCGAAATTAAGGAAAAACTGTTTTTT. The encoded protein is CASAEIKEKLFF. The chain links TRBV19 to TRBJ1-4; D gene uncertain. The ends were cut back, 8 bases at V and 8 bases at J, with 12 bases in the middle. There are 12 residues in the CDR3. Germline lookup yields CDR1 LNHDA and CDR2 SQIVND (reference sequence).

This clonotype was counted at least ten times. The rearrangement uses TRBV3-1 and TRBJ1-3, with unresolved D. Germline loops: CDR1 LGHDT, CDR2 YNNKEL (reference sequence). V was clipped by 2 bases and J by 1 base, with 6 bases between them. The CDR3 spans 14 residues. The CDR3 loop reads CASSQTNSGNTIYF. As DNA, the CDR3 is TGTGCCAGCAGCCAAACAAATTCTGGAAACACCATATATTTT.

This clonotype was recorded many times. This chain links TRBV7-2 with TRBJ1-4; possibly TRBD1 for D (5 bases). Germline lookup yields CDR1 SGHTA and CDR2 FQGNSA. Trimming pared 4 bases from V and 3 bases from J, leaving 30 bases between. The length of the CDR3 is 21 residues. The CDR3 here is CASSSRRETGIGGVANEKLFF. Here the CDR3 DNA reads TGTGCCAGCAGCTCCCGCCGGGAAACGGGCATTGGGGGAGTTGCTAATGAAAAACTGTTTTTT.

This clonotype was recorded many times. The chain joins TRBV19 to TRBJ1-5; 10 bases fit TRBD1. V was pared by 5 bases and J by 5 bases, with 3 bases of the junction left unmatched. CDR3 length: 14 residues. CDR1 and CDR2 from the germline V gene are LNHDA and SQIVND (reference sequence). CDR3 nucleotide sequence: TGTGCCAGTAGTGACAGGGGGCAGGATCAGCCCCAGCATTTT. Residues: CASSDRGQDQPQHF.

Worth noting for this clonotype: It may be a read error: a sequence one base away is much more abundant. The rearrangement links TRBV12-3 or TRBV12-4 to TRBJ2-1, with D uncertain. The CDR3 is 13 residues long. CDR3 loop: CVSTPQQYNEQFF. CDR3 sequence (DNA): TGTGTCAGCACCCCCCAACAGTACAATGAGCAGTTCTTC.

The chain uses TRBV5-4 and TRBJ2-1; tentatively, D is TRBD2 (6 bases). The germline CDR1 and CDR2 sequences are SGHNT and YYREEE (reference sequence). The CDR3 has 16 amino acids. Trimming removed 4 bases from V and 8 bases from J, with 22 bases in between. DNA of the CDR3: TGTGCCAGCAGCCGACCCTTGACGGGAGTTGGTGATGAGCAGTTCTTC. Translation: CASSRPLTGVGDEQFF.

In its sample, this clonotype was seen many times. V is TRBV7-2 and J is TRBJ1-5, with D possibly TRBD1 on 6 matching bases. The CDR3 has 14 amino acids. Germline CDR1 SGHTA, CDR2 FQGNSA. Trimming took off 1 base at V and 5 bases at J, with 9 bases between the two ends. CDR3 DNA: TGTGCCAGCAGCTTAGTCAGGGGCGATCAGCCCCAGCATTTT. It translates to CASSLVRGDQPQHF.

This clonotype was picked up a small number of times. The chain has TRBV18 and TRBJ2-7; maybe TRBD1 (6 bases). V shed 4 bases and J shed 5 bases, with 15 bases lying between them. The CDR3 extends over 14 amino acids. Germline CDR1 reads KGHSH; CDR2 reads LQKENI. The CDR3 coding sequence is TGTGCCAGCTCACTGCGACAGGATCCCCACGAGCAGTACTTC. Translation gives CASSLRQDPHEQYF.

The CDR3 nucleotides read TGTGCCAGCAGTTCCGTCCCGGACTATGGCTACACCTTC. The encoded protein is CASSSVPDYGYTF. The chain links TRBV12-3 or TRBV12-4 to TRBJ1-2; D is uncertain. The CDR3 has 13 residues. The V end lost 4 bases, the J end lost 3 bases, and 9 bases lay between the germline ends.

This clonotype came up many times. The V call is TRBV7-2, the J call TRBJ2-5; 10 bases agree with TRBD2. The ends lost 6 bases at V and 7 bases at J; junction bases unmatched: 17. This CDR3 is built from 17 residues. CDR1 and CDR2 (germline): SGHTA, FQGNSA. The CDR3 here is CASSPGLAASPTATQYF. The CDR3 nucleotides read TGTGCCAGCAGTCCTGGACTAGCGGCTTCCCCTACTGCGACCCAGTACTTC.

This clonotype was detected ten times or more. This chain uses TRBV19 with TRBJ2-2, with 10 bases identical to TRBD2. Looked up from germline, CDR1 is LNHDA and CDR2 is SQIVND (reference sequence). The junction had 2 bases not matched to a gene; V was cut back by 4 bases and J by 3 bases. This CDR3 has 15 residues. Here the CDR3 DNA reads TGTGCCAGTAGTAGGACTAGCGGATACACCGGGGAGCTGTTTTTT. Translation: CASSRTSGYTGELFF.

This clonotype was observed at least ten times. V is TRBV19 and J is TRBJ2-1, with a weak D call TRBD2 (7 bases). Germline V lookup: CDR1 LNHDA, CDR2 SQIVND (reference sequence). The CDR3 has 15 residues. V was shortened by 6 bases and J by 2 bases, with 14 bases between the two germline ends. The CDR3 region is CASRRREGAYNEQFF. The CDR3 DNA reads as TGTGCCAGTAGAAGGAGGGAGGGGGCCTACAATGAGCAGTTCTTC.

V and J are TRBV9 and TRBJ2-1, with 11 bases aligning to TRBD2. CDR1 and CDR2 (germline): SGDLS, YYNGEE. V lost 0 bases to trimming and J lost 7 bases; unmatched junction nucleotides: 12. CDR3 length equals 18 residues. The CDR3 loop is CASSVGTSGSSERNEQFF. DNA of the CDR3: TGTGCCAGCAGCGTAGGTACTAGCGGGAGTAGTGAGAGGAATGAGCAGTTCTTC.

This clonotype was observed many times. The V gene is TRBV20-1, the J gene TRBJ1-1; TRBD1 matches at 11 bases. Germline V lookup: CDR1 DFQATT, CDR2 SNEGSKA (reference sequence). The CDR3 runs 13 residues. Trimming cost V 5 bases and J 1 base; bases outside gene matches: 0. DNA of the CDR3: TGCAGTGCTGGGACAGGGGGGAACACTGAAGCTTTCTTT. Its translation: CSAGTGGNTEAFF.

The genes are TRBV24-1 and TRBJ2-1, with 13 bases lining up with TRBD2. This CDR3 region has 16 residues. After removal of 2 bases from V and 8 bases from J, the junction contained 5 bases not matched to a gene. The germline V gene has CDR1 KGHDR and CDR2 SFDVKD. The CDR3 DNA follows: TGTGCCACCAGTGATTCCGGGACTAGCGGGAAGGATGAGCAGTTCTTC. This translates into CATSDSGTSGKDEQFF.

V is TRBV6-2 or TRBV6-3 and J is TRBJ2-4, with 9 nucleotides matching TRBD2. CDR1 MNHEY and CDR2 SVGEGT come from the germline V gene. CDR3 size: 16 residues. V gave up 6 bases and J gave up 0 bases; unmatched junction bases: 6. This CDR3 is CASSKQRGVAKNIQYF. DNA of the CDR3: TGTGCCAGCAGCAAGCAGCGGGGGGTAGCCAAAAACATTCAGTACTTC.

This clonotype was seen at least ten times. The V gene is TRBV7-9, the J gene TRBJ2-5; D possibly corresponds to TRBD1 (6 bases). Germline assignment: CDR1 SEHNR and CDR2 FQNEAQ (reference sequence). The V and J ends lost 1 base and 5 bases respectively, with 14 bases between them. CDR3 length: 15 amino acids. CDR3 nucleotides: TGTGCCAGCAGCTTAGACGACAGGAACACGGAGACCCAGTACTTC. This gives the protein CASSLDDRNTETQYF.

In this sample, this clonotype turned up a few times. The rearrangement links TRBV7-2 to TRBJ1-4, with D possibly being TRBD1 (6 bases). The germline gives CDR1 SGHTA, CDR2 FQGNSA. V was pared by 3 bases and J by 2 bases, with 10 bases between. There are 15 residues in the CDR3. The CDR3 sequence: CASSFQGKTNEKLFF. CDR3 DNA: TGTGCCAGCAGCTTTCAGGGGAAGACTAATGAAAAACTGTTTTTT.

This clonotype was counted at least ten times. This rearrangement joins TRBV7-2 to TRBJ2-5; 8 positions agree with TRBD1. The CDR3 loop spans 15 amino acids. From germline, CDR1 is SGHTA and CDR2 FQGNSA. The J segment lost 5 bases and the V segment lost 2 bases, leaving 7 bases of the junction unmatched. Here the CDR3 DNA reads TGTGCCAGCAGCTTAACATGGACAGGGAGGGAGACCCAGTACTTC. Amino acids: CASSLTWTGRETQYF.

This clonotype has at least ten counts. The CDR3 DNA follows: TGTGCCAGCAGCTTAGACAGCGGGGGAGGCACAGATACGCAGTATTTT. Translation gives CASSLDSGGGTDTQYF. The chain carries TRBV7-2 and TRBJ2-3; 8 nucleotides agree with TRBD2. The trim removed 1 base at V and 1 base at J, leaving 4 bases unmatched. The germline gives CDR1 SGHTA, CDR2 FQGNSA. This CDR3 contains 16 residues. The full variable domain, in which reference TRBV7-2 and TRBJ2-3 provide the parts outside the CDR3, is GAGVSQSPSNKVTEKGKDVELRCDPISGHTALYWYRQSLGQGLEFLIYFQGNSAPDKSGLPSDRFSAERTGGSVSTLTIQRTQQEDSAVYLCASSLDSGGGTDTQYFGPGTRLTVL.

This clonotype was detected ten times or more. A read error may explain this, as a much larger clone is one base away. The rearrangement joins TRBV7-2 to TRBJ1-1, with D possibly matching TRBD1 (5 bases). Trimming removed 3 bases at V and 1 base at J, with 6 bases between. The length of the CDR3 is 13 residues. Germline CDR1 and CDR2: SGHTA and FQGNSA. This CDR3 is CASSLTANTEAFF. The CDR3 DNA reads as TGTGCCAGCAGCTTGACAGCGAACACTGAAGCTTTCTTT.

The chain couples TRBV28 to TRBJ1-5; maybe TRBD1 (6 bases). Germline V gene data show CDR1 as MDHEN and CDR2 as SYDVKM. V was trimmed by 11 bases and J by 4 bases, leaving 18 bases between them. The CDR3 is made up of 14 amino acids. CDR3 protein: CALRTGSANQPQHF. CDR3 DNA sequence: TGTGCCCTGCGAACAGGGTCTGCTAATCAGCCCCAGCATTTT.

This clonotype was observed at least ten times. The chain links TRBV7-2 to TRBJ2-7; D possibly matches TRBD1 or TRBD2 (6 bases each). V was cut by 5 bases and J by 3 bases, with 17 bases left in between. This CDR3 region has 15 residues. Per the germline V gene, CDR1 is SGHTA and CDR2 is FQGNSA. CDR3 sequence: CASSAGGRGGYEQYF. In DNA, the CDR3 is TGTGCCAGCAGCGCCGGAGGGCGAGGGGGCTACGAGCAGTACTTC.

The chain uses TRBV14 and TRBJ2-3, with a weak D call TRBD2 (5 bases). The V gene lost 6 bases and the J gene lost 7 bases, with 8 bases spanning the gap. The germline gives CDR1 SGHDN, CDR2 FVKESK. The CDR3 length is 11 residues. The CDR3 bases are TGTGCCAGCAGTCCCGGGAATACGCAGTATTTT. Protein product: CASSPGNTQYF.

This clonotype has ten or more counts. J is TRBJ1-1 and V is TRBV7-2; D remains unclear. Germline V gene data show CDR1 as SGHTA and CDR2 as FQGNSA. This CDR3 has 12 amino acids. V shed 8 bases and J shed 4 bases, with 11 bases lying between them. The CDR3 protein is CASRFGTTEAFF. The CDR3 region has the DNA TGTGCCAGCCGATTTGGAACCACTGAAGCTTTCTTT.

The sample holds many counts of this clonotype. The chain couples TRBV4-1 to TRBJ2-3, with D possibly being TRBD2 (6 bases). Per the germline V gene, CDR1 is MGHRA and CDR2 is YSYEKL. The CDR3 contains 15 residues. Trimming pared 4 bases from V and 5 bases from J, leaving 16 bases between. The CDR3 loop is CASSPLGGGEDTQYF. DNA of the CDR3: TGCGCCAGCAGCCCGCTCGGAGGAGGGGAAGATACGCAGTATTTT.